This TCR beta chain was captured by sequencing in a study of blood T cell repertoires in COVID-19. Overall study: The United States, Italy and Spain supplied acute and convalescent COVID-19 samples. In each case, the material was cDNA or gDNA derived from T cells, B-cell-depleted T cells, or PBMCs.

In the original workflow: Amplification of reference gene primers was used by the study to estimate nucleated cell counts. TCRdb's copy holds only in-frame clones and misses some; the assay was immunoSEQ multiplex PCR. V, J and clone size derive from that table, while D and trimming were established from the DNA sequence. The sample records over 200,000 clones, 70% to 90% being singletons. V lost 4 bases to trimming and J lost 1 base, with 16 bases between them. Per germline, CDR1 GTSNPN and CDR2 SVGIG (reference sequence). CDR3 length: 15 residues. This chain joins TRBV30 and TRBJ1-1; weak D call: TRBD1 (6 bases). The source is a woman between 18 and 30 years old who had recovered from COVID-19. Source material: peripheral blood. CDR3 in DNA: TGTGCCTGGAACGAAGGACAGCCTACGAACACTGAAGCTTTCTTT. Encoded protein: CAWNEGQPTNTEAFF. The full variable domain, in which reference TRBV30 and TRBJ1-1 provide the parts outside the CDR3, is SQTIHQWPATLVQPVGSPLSLECTVEGTSNPNLYWYRQAAGRGLQLLFYSVGIGQISSEVPQNLSASRPQDRQFILSSKKLLLSDSGFYLCAWNEGQPTNTEAFFGQGTRLTVV.